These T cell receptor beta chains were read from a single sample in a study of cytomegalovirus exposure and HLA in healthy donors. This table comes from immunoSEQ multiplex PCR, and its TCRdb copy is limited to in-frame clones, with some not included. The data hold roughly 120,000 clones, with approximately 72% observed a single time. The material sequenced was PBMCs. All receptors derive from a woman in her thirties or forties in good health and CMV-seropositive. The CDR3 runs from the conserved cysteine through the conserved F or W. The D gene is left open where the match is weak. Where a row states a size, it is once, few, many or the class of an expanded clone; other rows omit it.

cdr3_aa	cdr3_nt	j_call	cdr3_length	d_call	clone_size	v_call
CSANILETQYF	TGCAGTGCTAATATCTTAGAGACCCAGTACTTC	TRBJ2-5	11	-	-	TRBV20-1
CASSVGGTGVTEAFF	TGTGCCAGCAGCGTAGGTGGGACAGGGGTGACTGAAGCTTTCTTT	TRBJ1-1	15	TRBD1	few	TRBV9
CASSLLSGGVLEQYF	TGTGCCAGCAGTTTACTGAGCGGGGGGGTACTCGAGCAGTACTTC	TRBJ2-7	15	TRBD2	-	TRBV27
CASSPLGGDGYTF	TGTGCCAGCTCCCCTCTCGGGGGGGATGGCTACACCTTC	TRBJ1-2	13	-	-	TRBV18
CSVDPGRSTDTQYF	TGCAGCGTTGATCCGGGTAGGAGCACAGATACGCAGTATTTT	TRBJ2-3	14	-	-	TRBV29-1
CASSTGQGNNSPLHF	TGTGCCAGCAGCACCGGACAGGGGAATAATTCACCCCTCCACTTT	TRBJ1-6	15	TRBD1	-	TRBV7-9
CASSSLWGTPKNYGYTF	TGTGCCAGCAGCTCCCTTTGGGGCACCCCGAAAAACTATGGCTACACCTTC	TRBJ1-2	17	-	few	TRBV7-9
CASSQLATGGNQPQHF	TGCGCCAGCAGCCAACTGGCGACAGGGGGCAATCAGCCCCAGCATTTT	TRBJ1-5	16	TRBD1	-	TRBV4-1
CASSPGLAGVDTQYF	TGCGCCAGCAGCCCGGGACTAGCGGGGGTAGATACGCAGTATTTT	TRBJ2-3	15	TRBD2	-	TRBV4-1
CSVEPTSGYNEQFF	TGCAGCGTTGAACCGACTAGCGGCTACAATGAGCAGTTCTTC	TRBJ2-1	14	TRBD2	once	TRBV29-1
CASSLRGGYGYTF	TGTGCCAGCAGTTTGCGGGGAGGGTATGGCTACACCTTC	TRBJ1-2	13	-	-	TRBV27
CASNTGTTTYNEQFF	TGTGCCAGCAACACCGGGACAACTACCTACAATGAGCAGTTCTTC	TRBJ2-1	15	-	-	TRBV6-1
CASRQGENTEAFF	TGTGCCAGCAGACAGGGCGAGAACACTGAAGCTTTCTTT	TRBJ1-1	13	-	-	TRBV25-1
CASSLLSLAAQATHEQFF	TGTGCCAGCAGCTTATTAAGCCTAGCTGCCCAAGCTACTCATGAGCAGTTCTTC	TRBJ2-1	18	-	-	TRBV11-2
CASSSRGGPEKLFF	TGCGCCAGCAGCTCTCGAGGAGGACCTGAAAAACTGTTTTTT	TRBJ1-4	14	-	few	TRBV5-1
CASSEAAGNYEQYF	TGTGCCAGCAGTGAAGCAGCAGGGAACTACGAGCAGTACTTC	TRBJ2-7	14	-	once	TRBV6-1
CASTISGTEAYEQYF	TGTGCCAGCACAATATCGGGGACAGAAGCATACGAGCAGTACTTC	TRBJ2-7	15	TRBD1	few	TRBV2